The 11 T cell receptor beta chains below come from one sample, sequenced in a study of shared clonotypes between healthy human individuals. Sequenced by immunoSEQ multiplex PCR; TCRdb stores in-frame clones only, minus some. Among some 1 million clones, 60% to 80% were seen once, and the ten largest hold approximately 1.5%. Sequenced input: memory CD4+ T cells sorted from blood. Documented subset: CD45RA-negative fraction. These receptors all come from a man aged 18 to 35 in good health.

This chain links TRBV18 with TRBJ2-1; 9 nucleotides line up with TRBD2. V trimming: 4 bases; J trimming: 9 bases; junction bases outside the gene matches: 7. CDR1 and CDR2 from the germline V gene are KGHSH and LQKENI. This CDR3 is built from 14 residues. The CDR3 protein is CASSRVAGDSEQFF. For the CDR3, the DNA is TGTGCCAGCTCACGGGTAGCGGGAGACTCTGAGCAGTTCTTC.

The chain couples TRBV30 to TRBJ1-2, with no clear D. The CDR3 length is 12 residues. Trimming took 3 bases from V and 7 from J, leaving 12 bases between them. CDR1 is GTSNPN and CDR2 is SVGIG in the germline V gene (reference sequence). CDR3 coding DNA: TGTGCCTGGAGCGGCTCAGTCGGTGGCTACACCTTC. Translation: CAWSGSVGGYTF.

This chain joins TRBV7-2 and TRBJ1-5; no clear D gene. CDR3 size: 13 residues. Trimming shortened V by 1 base and J by 9 bases, and 10 bases separated the two germline ends. CDR1 and CDR2 from the germline V gene are SGHTA and FQGNSA. In DNA, the CDR3 is TGTGCCAGCAGCTTAGGGATGCTCGGGCCCCAGCATTTT. It yields the protein CASSLGMLGPQHF.

This chain connects TRBV10-3 to TRBJ2-7; 9 bases agree with TRBD2. Germline CDR1 reads ENHRY; CDR2 reads SYGVKD. V lost 10 bases and J lost 2; bases outside the gene matches: 9. The CDR3 sequence is 14 residues long. CDR3 loop: CATQSGGSTYEQYF. CDR3 nucleotide sequence: TGTGCCACGCAGAGCGGGGGGTCAACCTACGAGCAGTACTTC.

The chain employs TRBV5-1 and TRBJ2-1; 13 bases match TRBD2. The CDR3 totals 18 residues. Germline-derived CDR1 and CDR2 are SGHRS and YFSETQ. The V and J ends lost 4 bases and 3 bases, in that order; junction bases with no gene match: 10. CDR3: CASSAGLAGDDNYNEQFF. The CDR3 DNA sequence: TGCGCCAGCAGCGCCGGACTAGCGGGAGATGATAACTACAATGAGCAGTTCTTC.

The chain has TRBV7-6 and TRBJ1-6; D gene uncertain. V was clipped by 1 base and J by 9 bases, with 16 bases between them. CDR1 and CDR2 from the germline V gene are SGHVS and FNYEAQ. This CDR3 is built from 16 residues. This CDR3 is CASSLVMTGIPSPLHF. In DNA form, the CDR3 reads TGTGCCAGCAGCTTAGTAATGACCGGGATACCTTCACCCCTCCACTTT.

V gene TRBV6-1 combines with J gene TRBJ1-1; 8 bases line up with TRBD1. This CDR3 is 16 amino acids long. Trimming at V came to 3 bases and at J to 0 bases, leaving 6 bases not matched to a gene. Germline values: CDR1 MNHNS, CDR2 SASEGT. CDR3 nucleotides: TGTGCCAGCAGTGAGTACCGGGACAGGATGAACACTGAAGCTTTCTTT. Amino acid sequence: CASSEYRDRMNTEAFF.

The chain is built from TRBV5-6 and TRBJ2-3; TRBD2 is a possible D gene (6 bases). The CDR3 loop spans 13 amino acids. The V and J ends lost 4 bases and 3 bases respectively, with 9 bases between them. Looked up from germline, CDR1 is SGHDT and CDR2 is YYEEEE. The CDR3 is CASSKEGTDTQYF. The DNA for the CDR3 is TGTGCCAGCAGCAAGGAGGGGACAGATACGCAGTATTTT.

V is TRBV19 and J is TRBJ1-2; a weak D match, TRBD1 (5 bases). From germline, CDR1 is LNHDA and CDR2 SQIVND (reference sequence). V lost 6 bases to trimming and J lost 14 bases, with 22 bases between them. The CDR3 is made up of 13 amino acids. CDR3 sequence: CASRGDLRTSMTF. The CDR3 nucleotides are TGTGCCAGTAGGGGGGACCTAAGGACCTCGATGACCTTC. The full variable domain, in which reference TRBV19 and TRBJ1-2 provide the parts outside the CDR3, is DGGITQSPKYLFRKEGQNVTLSCEQNLNHDAMYWYRQDPGQGLRLIYYSQIVNDFQKGDIAEGYSVSREKKESFPLTVTSAQKNPTAFYLCASRGDLRTSMTFGSGTRLTVV.

The count of this clone is one. J is TRBJ1-5 and V is TRBV4-2, with TRBD1 identical over 10 bases. With V trimmed by 3 bases and J by 6 bases, 5 bases remained unmatched. In germline, CDR1 is LGHNA, CDR2 YNFKEQ. This CDR3 has 15 residues. The CDR3 sequence: CASSQGQGLGQPQHF. The DNA of the CDR3 is TGTGCCAGCAGCCAGGGACAGGGGTTGGGTCAGCCCCAGCATTTT.

V gene TRBV7-9 combines with J gene TRBJ1-2; 9 nucleotides line up with TRBD1. The CDR3 contains 13 residues. Germline trimming cut 5 bases from V and 6 bases from J; bases unmatched to any gene: 4. Germline CDR1 is SEHNR and CDR2 is FQNEAQ (reference sequence). Here the CDR3 DNA reads TGTGCCAGCAGCGGAAGACAGGGGGATGGCTACACCTTC. Protein product: CASSGRQGDGYTF.